Shown below are 10 T cell receptor beta chains from a single sample sequenced in a study of cytomegalovirus exposure and HLA in healthy donors. PCR amplification relied on 60 Vbeta primers (plus 13 Jbeta primers). The protocol was immunoSEQ multiplex PCR, while the TCRdb copy is restricted to in-frame clones and leaves out a portion. This table holds fewer than 180,000 clones, about four fifths found once. Sequenced input: PBMCs. Receptors originate from a human donor in good health.

The rearrangement uses TRBV4-1 and TRBJ1-2, with 7 bases aligning to TRBD1. CDR1 is MGHRA and CDR2 is YSYEKL in the germline V gene. The CDR3 loop spans 16 amino acids. Trimming cost V 1 base and J 13 bases; bases outside gene matches: 18. The CDR3 DNA reads TGCGCCAGCAGCCAAGCCCCAGGGGGAGTGTTTTACTGGCTCACCTTC. The encoded protein is CASSQAPGGVFYWLTF.

The chain carries TRBV6-1 and TRBJ1-5; D ambiguous. V gave up 2 bases and J gave up 2 bases, with 13 bases separating them. CDR1 and CDR2 from the germline V gene are MNHNS and SASEGT. CDR3 length: 16 residues. The CDR3 spells CASSETSGFGNQPQHF. The DNA for the CDR3 is TGTGCCAGCAGTGAAACCAGCGGGTTCGGCAATCAGCCCCAGCATTTT.

V usage is TRBV6-6 and J usage is TRBJ1-3; D gene uncertain. CDR1 is MNHNY and CDR2 is SVGAGI in the germline V gene (reference sequence). Between the trimmed V and J ends, which lost 0 bases and 0 bases, there was a span of 9 bases. This CDR3 is 16 amino acids long. The CDR3 is CASSYSRESSGNTIYF. As DNA, the CDR3 is TGTGCCAGCAGTTACTCGAGGGAGAGCTCTGGAAACACCATATATTTT.

A single count supports this clone. The V call is TRBV6-5, the J call TRBJ2-7, with 8 nucleotides matching TRBD1. The trim removed 5 bases at V and 5 bases at J, leaving 11 bases unmatched. CDR1 and CDR2 from the germline V gene are MNHEY and SVGAGI. The CDR3 sequence is 15 residues long. The CDR3 region has the DNA TGTGCCAGCAGTCAACGCCGGACAGGGAAAAACGAGCAGTACTTC. This encodes CASSQRRTGKNEQYF.

The gene calls are TRBV5-5 and TRBJ2-3; 7 bases are a match to TRBD2. The length of the CDR3 is 17 residues. Germline CDR1 and CDR2: SGHKS and YYEKEE (reference sequence). Germline trimming cut 1 base from V and 2 bases from J; bases unmatched to any gene: 10. CDR3 sequence: CASSLYFTSGTTDTQYF. CDR3 DNA sequence: TGTGCCAGCAGCTTGTACTTCACCAGCGGGACCACAGATACGCAGTATTTT.

V gene TRBV19 combines with J gene TRBJ2-1, with 13 bases that match TRBD2. V lost 4 bases, J lost 7 bases, and 4 bases stayed unmatched. Germline-derived CDR1 and CDR2 are LNHDA and SQIVND (reference sequence). The CDR3 is made up of 15 amino acids. This CDR3 reads CASSTGTSGKNEQFF. The CDR3 DNA reads TGTGCCAGTAGTACCGGGACTAGCGGGAAGAATGAGCAGTTCTTC.

The chain employs TRBV4-3 and TRBJ1-4; no firm D call. The germline CDR1 and CDR2 sequences are LGHNA and YSLEER. This CDR3 spans 14 amino acids. V lost 6 bases, J lost 0 bases, and 8 bases lay in between. The CDR3 DNA follows: TGCGCCAGCAGTCGAGAGGCAACTAATGAAAAACTGTTTTTT. This codes for CASSREATNEKLFF.

The V and J genes are TRBV19 and TRBJ1-6; TRBD1 matches 7 bases. The CDR3 has 15 amino acids. Germline V lookup: CDR1 LNHDA, CDR2 SQIVND (reference sequence). V shed 1 base and J 5 bases; nucleotides not matched to a gene: 2. For the CDR3, the DNA is TGTGCCAGTAGTATAGGACAGGGAAATAATTCACCCCTCCACTTT. Its protein product is CASSIGQGNNSPLHF.

This clone was observed a handful of times. This chain joins TRBV27 and TRBJ2-2; 12 bases agree with TRBD2. This CDR3 is built from 15 residues. The germline gives CDR1 MNHEY, CDR2 SMNVEV (reference sequence). Trimming removed 8 bases from V and 8 bases from J; junction bases left unmatched: 9. CDR3 sequence reads: CASRAGLAGSGELFF. The CDR3 coding sequence is TGTGCCAGCCGGGCCGGACTAGCGGGAAGTGGGGAGCTGTTTTTT.

This clone was observed a single time. The chain joins TRBV5-4 to TRBJ2-7, with a tentative D call TRBD1 (5 bases). The V gene's germline CDR1 is SGHNT and CDR2 YYREEE (reference sequence). V was pared by 5 bases and J by 7 bases, with 22 bases between. The CDR3 runs to 15 residues. Here the CDR3 reads CASRSQADGSREQYF. The CDR3 bases are TGTGCCAGCAGATCACAGGCGGACGGTAGCCGGGAGCAGTACTTC.